This T cell receptor beta chain comes out of a study of shared clonotypes between healthy human individuals. Study-level results: In contrast to clonotypes shared by all four donors, non-shared clonotypes had lower generation probabilities.

Every subset's genomic DNA went evenly onto several immunoSEQ plates. In the authors' methods: Filtering differed, since immunoSEQ gave only junction sequences and no quality scores. The assay was immunoSEQ multiplex PCR, and TCRdb's table has in-frame clones only and misses some. The V and J calls and clone size come from that table; D and trimming were worked out from the DNA. The sample holds 190,000 or so clones; roughly 70% are singletons and the top ten take 8.5% to 12%. In germline, CDR1 is LNHNV, CDR2 YYDKDF (reference sequence). V was trimmed by 4 bases and J by 5 bases, leaving 14 bases between them. The CDR3 loop spans 14 amino acids. Donors comprised healthy HIV-negative adults lacking recent acute infections or vaccinations. Concerning this clone itself: Its matching antigen is unknown.

This TCR was recovered from a man between 25 and 39 years old in good health. The source material was memory CD4+ T cells sorted from blood. Subset noted: CD45RA-negative fraction. The chain recombines TRBV15 with TRBJ2-5; a weak D match, TRBD2 (6 bases). The chain's CDR3 is CATSKTGVEETQYF. The CDR3 DNA reads as TGTGCCACCAGCAAAACGGGAGTTGAGGAGACCCAGTACTTC.